One and the same sample provided the 30 T cell receptor beta chains below, sequenced in a study of T-cell reconstitution after alpha-beta-depleted transplantation in children (dated by TCRdb to the mid-2010s). Per the publication, the treatment or condition label means: allogeneic hematopoietic cell transplantation with graft depleted of TCRalphabeta T cells and CD19 B cells. Preparation of the library involved PCR. TCRdb records Illumina HiSeq 2500 as the sequencer. TCR libraries were prepared with molecular barcoding, using unique molecular identifiers to normalize TCRbeta repertoire quantification. In TCRdb, the public reads were trimmed at Q25 with fastp and aligned with MiXCR, with productive beta chains retained. Each CDR3 protein appears once, grouped with its most common genes and DNA. The sample table holds approximately 50,000 distinct CDR3 sequences, of which 52% were seen once. Clones ranked in the top ten supply less than 45% of the sample.

Material: peripheral blood, obtained before TCRalphabeta/CD19-depleted stem cell transplant. These receptors originate from a boy under two years old with SCID, due to receive a stem cell transplant.

In DNA, the CDR3 is TGTGCCATCAGTGAGTCGACGGGGGGGCTCACAGATACGCAGTATTTT. Its protein is CAISESTGGLTDTQYF. The chain carries TRBV10-3 and TRBJ2-3; 8 bases fit TRBD2. CDR3 length: 16 amino acids. CDR1 is ENHRY, CDR2 SYGVKD, per germline. The trim removed 0 bases at V and 2 bases at J, leaving 4 bases unmatched.

The chain is built from TRBV6-2 or TRBV6-3 and TRBJ2-1; D might be TRBD1 (6 bases). V dropped 5 bases and J dropped 0 bases, with 32 bases sitting between them. Germline CDR1 reads MNHEY; CDR2 reads SVGEGT. The CDR3 has 22 residues. CDR3 residues: CASSSGSQGSWSGSTSYNEQFF. DNA of the CDR3: TGTGCCAGCAGTAGTGGATCACAGGGCAGTTGGAGTGGGAGCACCTCCTACAATGAGCAGTTCTTC.

This clonotype was seen a few times. The J gene is TRBJ2-7, the V gene TRBV7-2; D is unresolved. The CDR3 has 14 residues. The germline V gene encodes CDR1 SGHTA and CDR2 FQGNSA. V lost 2 bases, J lost 3 bases, and 11 bases lay in between. CDR3: CASSLTPHFYEQYF. In DNA, the CDR3 is TGTGCCAGCAGCTTAACCCCCCACTTCTACGAGCAGTACTTC.

The chain combines TRBV7-2 with TRBJ2-3, with TRBD2 matching 10 bases. The CDR3 runs 16 residues. Germline V gene sequence: CDR1 SGHTA, CDR2 FQGNSA. V dropped 4 bases and J dropped 4; count of bases not matched to a gene: 8. This CDR3 reads CASSSNSGGAADTQYF. The CDR3 bases are TGTGCCAGCAGCTCCAACAGCGGGGGGGCCGCAGATACGCAGTATTTT.

The genes are TRBV5-5 and TRBJ1-5, with TRBD1 as a possible D gene (6 bases). CDR1 is SGHKS and CDR2 is YYEKEE in the germline V gene (reference sequence). The V and J ends lost 2 bases and 7 bases respectively, with 22 bases between them. CDR3 length: 17 residues. CDR3 sequence: CASSLGVRPSTGQPQHF. CDR3 in DNA: TGTGCCAGCAGCTTAGGCGTTCGACCGAGCACAGGGCAGCCCCAGCATTTT.

This sequence joins TRBV15 and TRBJ1-4; D uncertain. The CDR3 is 15 amino acids. Germline V gives CDR1 LNHNV, CDR2 YYDKDF (reference sequence). V was clipped by 3 bases and J by 6 bases, with 14 bases between them. The CDR3 loop reads CATSSKREGYEKLFF. The CDR3, as DNA: TGTGCCACCAGCAGCAAGCGTGAGGGTTATGAAAAACTGTTTTTT.

The chain employs TRBV5-1 and TRBJ1-1, with 7 bases that match TRBD1. J lost 2 bases, V lost 4 bases, and 8 bases had no gene match. The CDR3 is made up of 15 amino acids. Germline V gene lookup returns CDR1 SGHRS and CDR2 YFSETQ. The CDR3 here is CASSNRTGLNTEAFF. CDR3 in DNA: TGCGCCAGCAGCAATCGGACAGGACTCAACACTGAAGCTTTCTTT.

This rearrangement joins TRBV18 to TRBJ2-1; D might be TRBD2 (6 bases). Trimming removed 4 bases from V and 8 bases from J, with 9 bases in between. Germline assignment: CDR1 KGHSH and CDR2 LQKENI. The length of the CDR3 is 12 residues. CDR3 sequence reads: CASSQRGYEQFF. The CDR3 bases are TGTGCCAGCTCACAACGGGGGTATGAGCAGTTCTTC. The variable domain in full, with the rest retrieved from reference TRBV18 and TRBJ2-1, is NAGVMQNPRHLVRRRGQEARLRCSPMKGHSHVYWYRQLPEEGLKFMVYLQKENIIDESGMPKERFSAEFPKEGPSILRIQQVVRGDSAAYFCASSQRGYEQFFGPGTRLTVL.

For the CDR3, the DNA is TGTGCCAGCAGCTCCGTCGAAGCTTTCTTT. Protein product: CASSSVEAFF. The chain links TRBV7-2 to TRBJ1-1; D not resolved. CDR1 is SGHTA, CDR2 FQGNSA, per germline. Trimming pared 4 bases from V and 8 bases from J, leaving 5 bases between. The CDR3 runs 10 residues.

This chain uses TRBV3-1 with TRBJ2-3; 8 bases fit TRBD1. The J segment lost 2 bases and the V segment lost 0 bases, leaving 10 bases of the junction unmatched. The CDR3 covers 18 residues. Germline loops: CDR1 LGHDT, CDR2 YNNKEL (reference sequence). In DNA form, the CDR3 reads TGTGCCAGCAGCCAAGATCTTACCGGGACAGGCTACACAGATACGCAGTATTTT. This codes for CASSQDLTGTGYTDTQYF.

In this sample, this clonotype turned up a few times. V gene TRBV13 combines with J gene TRBJ2-7; 7 bases match TRBD1. Trimming removed 0 bases from V and 7 bases from J; junction bases left unmatched: 6. CDR3 length: 14 residues. CDR1 is PRHDT, CDR2 FYEKMQ, per germline (reference sequence). CDR3 region: CASSLGGGTQEQYF. The DNA for the CDR3 is TGTGCCAGCAGCTTAGGAGGGGGCACTCAGGAGCAGTACTTC.

V usage is TRBV6-5 and J usage is TRBJ2-3; no firm D call. Trimming pared 4 bases from V and 3 bases from J, leaving 8 bases between. This CDR3 spans 13 amino acids. Germline values: CDR1 MNHEY, CDR2 SVGAGI. CDR3 residues: CASSSHQTDTQYF. The CDR3 DNA reads as TGTGCCAGCAGTTCGCACCAAACAGATACGCAGTATTTT.

This clonotype was observed a few times. The chain links TRBV6-4 to TRBJ2-3; TRBD2 aligns across 12 bases. Losses at the gene ends were 4 bases for V and 1 base for J; bases not matched to a gene: 0. The CDR3 extends over 15 amino acids. Germline V gene data show CDR1 as MRHNA and CDR2 as SNTAGT. The CDR3 sequence: CASSGTSGGTDTQYF. The CDR3 DNA reads TGTGCCAGCAGTGGGACTAGCGGGGGCACAGATACGCAGTATTTT.

The chain links TRBV7-2 to TRBJ2-3; 10 bases are a match to TRBD1. Looked up from germline, CDR1 is SGHTA and CDR2 is FQGNSA. The CDR3 runs 16 residues. V shed 3 bases and J 3 bases; nucleotides not matched to a gene: 6. CDR3 sequence: CASSLGQGLWTDTQYF. The DNA of the CDR3 is TGTGCCAGCAGCTTGGGACAGGGGTTGTGGACAGATACGCAGTATTTT.

The CDR3 DNA reads TGCGCCAGCAGCTTGGCACAGGGGGCCGGCACCGGGGAGCTGTTTTTT. Its translation is CASSLAQGAGTGELFF. V usage is TRBV5-1 and J usage is TRBJ2-2, with 9 bases lining up with TRBD1. Germline CDR1 is SGHRS and CDR2 is YFSETQ. V gave up 0 bases and J gave up 4 bases; unmatched junction bases: 4. CDR3 size: 16 residues.

The genes are TRBV11-2 and TRBJ2-7; 10 bases fit TRBD1. Germline V gene sequence: CDR1 SGHAT, CDR2 FQNNGV. The CDR3 has 15 amino acids. J lost 3 bases, V lost 3 bases, and 5 bases had no gene match. Here the CDR3 DNA reads TGTGCCAGCAGCTTTGGGACAGGGGTTTTCTACGAGCAGTACTTC. Translated, it gives CASSFGTGVFYEQYF.

CDR3 DNA sequence: TGTGCCAGCAGCTTACGGCCGGAAACCTATAATTCACCCCTCCACTTT. Amino acids: CASSLRPETYNSPLHF. V and J are TRBV7-2 and TRBJ1-6; no firm D call. Germline V gene sequence: CDR1 SGHTA, CDR2 FQGNSA. Trimming took off 2 bases at V and 2 bases at J, with 10 bases between the two ends. The CDR3 sequence is 16 residues long.

The V call is TRBV20-1, the J call TRBJ2-5, with TRBD2 matching over 8 bases. V shed 7 bases, J shed 1 base, and the junction held 2 bases outside the gene matches. The CDR3 runs to 12 residues. Germline CDR1 DFQATT, CDR2 SNEGSKA (reference sequence). The CDR3 coding sequence is TGCAGTGGTCGGGGGGGCCAAGAGACCCAGTACTTC. Translation gives CSGRGGQETQYF.

This clonotype was seen only a few times. The CDR3 region has the DNA TGTGCCGCCCCAGAGTCCGACGCAAAGCATCAGCCCCAGCATTTT. Residues: CAAPESDAKHQPQHF. This rearrangement joins TRBV6-2 or TRBV6-3 to TRBJ1-5; D call uncertain. The V end was cut by 11 bases, the J end by 5 bases, with 22 bases between. The CDR3 has 15 residues. Germline loops: CDR1 MNHEY, CDR2 SVGEGT.

This chain joins TRBV28 and TRBJ2-1; D possibly corresponds to TRBD2 (5 bases). V lost 5 bases and J lost 3, with 20 bases in between. The CDR3 contains 17 residues. The V gene's germline CDR1 is MDHEN and CDR2 SYDVKM. The DNA of the CDR3 is TGTGCCAGCAGTACGCCCTCGAGCGGTTGGTACTACAATGAGCAGTTCTTC. Amino acids: CASSTPSSGWYYNEQFF.

This clonotype was seen a handful of times. The genes are TRBV5-1 and TRBJ2-7; D gene unclear. The CDR3 consists of 13 residues. Germline V gene lookup returns CDR1 SGHRS and CDR2 YFSETQ. The ends were cut back, 0 bases at V and 5 bases at J, with 9 bases in the middle. Here the CDR3 DNA reads TGCGCCAGCAGCTTGGAAATCCGGGACGAGCAGTACTTC. It is translated as CASSLEIRDEQYF.

This clonotype was detected only a few times. V is TRBV25-1 and J is TRBJ1-2; TRBD1 is a possible D gene (5 bases). This CDR3 is 15 amino acids long. The ends were cut back, 4 bases at V and 4 bases at J, with 16 bases in the middle. Looked up from germline, CDR1 is MGHDK and CDR2 is SYGVNS. Here the CDR3 reads CASSAWGGRGYGYTF. The CDR3 region has the DNA TGTGCCAGCAGTGCCTGGGGGGGAAGGGGCTATGGCTACACCTTC.

The rearrangement links TRBV25-1 to TRBJ2-2; D call uncertain. V was trimmed by 4 bases and J by 7 bases, leaving 10 bases between them. The CDR3 loop spans 13 amino acids. CDR1 MGHDK and CDR2 SYGVNS come from the germline V gene. DNA for the CDR3: TGTGCCAGCAGTGTCGAGTGGATCGGGGAGCTGTTTTTT. This encodes CASSVEWIGELFF. The whole variable domain, filled in from reference TRBV25-1 and TRBJ2-2, reads EADIYQTPRYLVIGTGKKITLECSQTMGHDKMYWYQQDPGMELHLIHYSYGVNSTEKGDLSSESTVSRIRTEHFPLTLESARPSHTSQYLCASSVEWIGELFFGEGSRLTVL.

The chain combines TRBV7-2 with TRBJ1-5; 7 nucleotides align to TRBD1. The trim removed 5 bases at V and 2 bases at J, leaving 12 bases unmatched. Germline V gene data show CDR1 as SGHTA and CDR2 as FQGNSA. The CDR3 covers 17 residues. CDR3 loop: CASSQRVGGVGNQPQHF. CDR3 nucleotide sequence: TGTGCCAGCAGCCAACGGGTAGGGGGCGTCGGCAATCAGCCCCAGCATTTT.

This clonotype occurred a few times. This chain joins TRBV2 and TRBJ1-2; D ambiguous. V lost 4 bases and J 3 bases, leaving 3 bases between the germline ends. Germline CDR1 is SNHLY and CDR2 is FYNNEI. The CDR3 consists of 11 residues. The CDR3 reads CASSVYYGYTF. The DNA for the CDR3 is TGTGCCAGCAGTGTTTACTATGGCTACACCTTC.

V gene TRBV12-3 or TRBV12-4 combines with J gene TRBJ2-2; 7 bases fit TRBD2. This CDR3 has 14 amino acids. V shed 5 bases and J 5 bases; nucleotides not matched to a gene: 5. The CDR3 DNA is TGTGCCAGCAGTGCCGGGACTATGACCGGGGAGCTGTTTTTT. Amino acid sequence: CASSAGTMTGELFF.

The table lists this clonotype with many counts. The chain carries TRBV5-1 and TRBJ1-3; maybe TRBD1 (6 bases). Deletions cut 4 bases from V and 3 bases from J, with 20 bases between. This CDR3 has 17 amino acids. CDR1 and CDR2 from the germline V gene are SGHRS and YFSETQ. The CDR3 region has the DNA TGCGCCAGCAGCCTGGATGTAGGAACAGGGCTTGGAAACACCATATATTTT. Protein sequence: CASSLDVGTGLGNTIYF.

This clonotype was found a few times. This rearrangement joins TRBV7-2 to TRBJ2-3, with 8 bases matching TRBD2. Germline CDR1 is SGHTA and CDR2 is FQGNSA. V trimming: 4 bases; J trimming: 1 base; junction bases outside the gene matches: 1. This CDR3 is 14 amino acids long. CDR3 coding DNA: TGTGCCAGCAGCTCGGGACTAGGCACAGATACGCAGTATTTT. It specifies CASSSGLGTDTQYF.

J is TRBJ1-1 and V is TRBV9; TRBD1 agrees at 12 bases. CDR3 size: 15 residues. Germline trimming cut 4 bases from V and 5 bases from J; bases unmatched to any gene: 6. Germline V lookup: CDR1 SGDLS, CDR2 YYNGEE. Here the CDR3 reads CASSPGTGGGTEAFF. DNA for the CDR3: TGTGCCAGCAGCCCCGGGACAGGGGGCGGTACTGAAGCTTTCTTT.

The chain carries TRBV15 and TRBJ2-7; the D gene is possibly TRBD2 (6 bases). The germline CDR1 and CDR2 sequences are LNHNV and YYDKDF (reference sequence). The CDR3 covers 15 residues. V was pared by 5 bases and J by 5 bases, with 19 bases between. The CDR3: CATSGSRGAVDEQYF. Here the CDR3 DNA reads TGTGCCACCAGCGGGTCGCGCGGGGCCGTCGACGAGCAGTACTTC.